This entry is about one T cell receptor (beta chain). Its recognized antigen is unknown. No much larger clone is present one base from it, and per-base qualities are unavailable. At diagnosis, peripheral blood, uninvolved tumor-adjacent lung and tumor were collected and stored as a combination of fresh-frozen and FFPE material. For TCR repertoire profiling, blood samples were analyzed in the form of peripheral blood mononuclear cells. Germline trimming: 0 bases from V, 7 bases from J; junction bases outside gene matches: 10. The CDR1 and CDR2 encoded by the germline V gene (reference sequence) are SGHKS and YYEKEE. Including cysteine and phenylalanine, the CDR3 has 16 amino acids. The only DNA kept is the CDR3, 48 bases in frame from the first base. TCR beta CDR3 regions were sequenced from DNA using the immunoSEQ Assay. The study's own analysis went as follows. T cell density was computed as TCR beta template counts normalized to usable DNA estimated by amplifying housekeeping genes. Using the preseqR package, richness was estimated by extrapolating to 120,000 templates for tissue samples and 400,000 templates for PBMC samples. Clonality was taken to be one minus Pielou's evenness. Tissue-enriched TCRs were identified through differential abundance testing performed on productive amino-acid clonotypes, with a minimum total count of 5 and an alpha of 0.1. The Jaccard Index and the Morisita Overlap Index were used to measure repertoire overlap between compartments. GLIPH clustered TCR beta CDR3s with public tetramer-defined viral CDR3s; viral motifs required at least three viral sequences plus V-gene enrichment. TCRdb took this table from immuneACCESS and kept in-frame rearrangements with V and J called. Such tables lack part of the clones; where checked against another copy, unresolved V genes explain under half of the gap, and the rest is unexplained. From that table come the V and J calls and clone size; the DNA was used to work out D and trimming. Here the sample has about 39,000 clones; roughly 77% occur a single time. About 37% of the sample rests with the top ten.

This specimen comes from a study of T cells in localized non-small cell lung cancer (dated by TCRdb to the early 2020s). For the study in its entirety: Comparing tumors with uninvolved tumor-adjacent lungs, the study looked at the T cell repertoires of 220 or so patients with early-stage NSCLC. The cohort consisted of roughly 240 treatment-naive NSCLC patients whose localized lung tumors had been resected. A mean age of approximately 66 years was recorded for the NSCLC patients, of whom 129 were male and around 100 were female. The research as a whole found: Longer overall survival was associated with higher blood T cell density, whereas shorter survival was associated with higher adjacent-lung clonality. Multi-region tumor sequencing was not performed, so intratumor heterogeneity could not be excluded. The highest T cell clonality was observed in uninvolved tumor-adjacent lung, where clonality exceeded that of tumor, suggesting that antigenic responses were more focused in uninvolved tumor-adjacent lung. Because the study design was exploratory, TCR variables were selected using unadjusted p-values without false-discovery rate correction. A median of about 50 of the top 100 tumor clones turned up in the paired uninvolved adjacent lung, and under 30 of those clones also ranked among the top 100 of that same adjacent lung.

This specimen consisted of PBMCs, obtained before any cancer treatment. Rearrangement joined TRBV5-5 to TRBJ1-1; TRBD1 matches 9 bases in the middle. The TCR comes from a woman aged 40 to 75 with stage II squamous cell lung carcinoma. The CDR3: CASSLEGAPGQGEAFF. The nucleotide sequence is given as TGTGCCAGCAGCTTGGAGGGGGCCCCGGGACAGGGTGAAGCTTTCTTT.